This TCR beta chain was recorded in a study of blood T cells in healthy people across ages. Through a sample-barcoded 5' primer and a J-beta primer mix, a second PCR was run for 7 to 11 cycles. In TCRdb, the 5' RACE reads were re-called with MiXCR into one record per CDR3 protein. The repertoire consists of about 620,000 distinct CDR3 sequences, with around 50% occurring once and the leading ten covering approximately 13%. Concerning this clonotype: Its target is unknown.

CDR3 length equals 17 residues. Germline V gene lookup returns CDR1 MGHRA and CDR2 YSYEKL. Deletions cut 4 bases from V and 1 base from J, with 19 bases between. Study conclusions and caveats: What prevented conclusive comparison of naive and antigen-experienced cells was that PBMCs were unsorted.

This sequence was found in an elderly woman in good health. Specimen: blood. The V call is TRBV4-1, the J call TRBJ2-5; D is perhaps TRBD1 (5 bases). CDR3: CASSRETQGSGQETQYF. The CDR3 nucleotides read TGCGCCAGCAGCCGAGAGACCCAGGGTTCAGGCCAAGAGACCCAGTACTTC.